The present T cell receptor (beta chain) was sequenced within a study of blood T cell repertoires in COVID-19 (TCRdb year 2020). General notes on the study: Collaborator samples came from the United States, Italy and Spain and covered acute and convalescent phases of COVID-19. Deeply sampled blood TCRbeta repertoires from subjects exposed to, actively infected with, or recovered from COVID-19 were included in the dataset. Samples were obtained from the ongoing ImmuneRACE study (first 160 participants) and from some 1,300 subjects provided by 6 global collaborators. The sample metadata nearly always contained a de-identified subject ID, COVID-19 status, age in years and sex. The repertoires were released in a freely available public database intended as a resource for research on the immune response to SARS-CoV-2. Where available, HLA class I and class II types were obtained from metadata supplied by the sample provider rather than from assay-based typing. The prospective study material was composed of cDNA or gDNA derived from T cells, B-cell-depleted T cells, or PBMCs.

Comments on this clone: Its antigen remains unidentified. No base qualities exist here, and no much larger clone lies one base off it.

Study-level results and caveats: The amount of clinical and demographic metadata varied by source and participant and was provided uncurated.

Collaborating institutions collected whole blood in K2EDTA tubes following their own protocols. Collaborator samples were shipped for TCRbeta analysis as frozen whole blood, isolated PBMCs, or DNA extracted from either sample type. Including the terminal cysteine and phenylalanine, the CDR3 comprises 13 residues. Kept here is only the CDR3 DNA, which spans 39 bases and is read in frame from base 1. V sheds 3 bases and J sheds 5 bases, leaving 11 bases between their ends. Sequences MGHDK (CDR1) and SYGVNS (CDR2) are obtained from the germline V gene. The immunoSEQ Assay, a bias-controlled multiplex PCR, was used to amplify TCRbeta CDR3 regions from genomic DNA. As for the authors' bioinformatics: The number of nucleated cells in each sample was estimated by amplification of reference gene primers within the assay. Sequence reads were collapsed and filtered to measure the absolute abundance of every unique TCRbeta CDR3 rearrangement. Productive Simpson clonality was computed per sample as the square root of Simpson's diversity index over productive rearrangements. TCRdb took over this immuneACCESS table, retaining in-frame rearrangements with V and J assigned. Such tables are incomplete; in checked studies, under half of the missing clones stem from an unresolved V gene, and the remainder is unexplained. D and trimming come from the DNA, and the V and J calls and clone size come from that table. The sample table lists about 220,000 clones, over 80% of them with a count of one. Roughly 5% of the sample is taken by the ten largest.

The sequence came from a human donor in a cohort sampled during active COVID-19. In this chain, TRBV25-1 is recombined with TRBJ2-7; TRBD2 is a weak D gene call, 6 bases matching. Sample: peripheral blood. The CDR3 protein sequence reads: CASSEDYFDEQYF. The DNA sequence follows: TGTGCCAGCAGTGAGGACTACTTCGACGAGCAGTACTTC.